This passage covers 2 T cell receptor beta chains from one sample sequenced in a study of control samples from healthy donors and cancer patients (TCRdb year 2020). Library generation was performed with the immunoSEQ multiplex PCR assay. TCRdb took over this immuneACCESS table, retaining in-frame rearrangements with V and J assigned. Such tables are incomplete; in checked studies, under half of the missing clones stem from an unresolved V gene, and the remainder is unexplained. A total of approximately 110,000 clones appear in this sample, 90% of them only once. The top ten hold about 4.7% of the sample. The specimen sequenced was blood. The receptors shown here come from a human donor in good health. The donor label of this sample is uncertain.

The CDR3, as DNA: TGTGCCAGCAGCGGGGAGGCGGGGAGAGGCTCCTACAATGAGCAGTTCTTC. This translates into CASSGEAGRGSYNEQFF. J is TRBJ2-1 and V is TRBV5-6, with D possibly TRBD2 on 6 matching bases. The V end was cut by 4 bases, the J end by 0 bases, with 17 bases between. CDR1 and CDR2 from the germline V gene are SGHDT and YYEEEE. The CDR3 contains 17 residues.

V gene TRBV2 combines with J gene TRBJ2-2; maybe TRBD1 (5 bases). The CDR3 is 16 amino acids. V dropped 2 bases and J dropped 6 bases, with 16 bases sitting between them. CDR1 SNHLY and CDR2 FYNNEI come from the germline V gene. CDR3 DNA sequence: TGTGCCAGCAGTGAAAGGGGCGGAGTAGGCTCCGGGGAGCTGTTTTTT. Encoded protein: CASSERGGVGSGELFF.